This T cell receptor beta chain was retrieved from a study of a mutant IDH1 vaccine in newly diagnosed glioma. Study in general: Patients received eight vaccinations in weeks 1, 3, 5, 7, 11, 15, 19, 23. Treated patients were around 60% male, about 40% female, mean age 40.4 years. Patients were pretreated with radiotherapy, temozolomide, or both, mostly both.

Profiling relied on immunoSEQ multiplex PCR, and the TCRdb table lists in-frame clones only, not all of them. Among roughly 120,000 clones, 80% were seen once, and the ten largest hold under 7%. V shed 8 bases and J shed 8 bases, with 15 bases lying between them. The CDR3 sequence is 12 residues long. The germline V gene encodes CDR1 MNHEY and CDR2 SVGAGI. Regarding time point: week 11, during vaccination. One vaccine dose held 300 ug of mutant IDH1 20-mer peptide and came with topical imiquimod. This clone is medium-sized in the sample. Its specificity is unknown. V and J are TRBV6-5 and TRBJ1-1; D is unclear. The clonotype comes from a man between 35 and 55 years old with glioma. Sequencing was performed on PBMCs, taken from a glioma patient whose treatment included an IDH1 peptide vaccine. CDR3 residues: CASLSYDGEAFF. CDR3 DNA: TGTGCCAGCCTATCCTACGACGGGGAAGCTTTCTTT.